This is a list of T cell receptor beta chains from one sample in a study of post-analysis software for immune sequencing data. TCRdb ran MiXCR on the PCR reads and lists one entry per CDR3 protein. Found here are roughly 160,000 distinct CDR3 sequences, roughly 34% of them singletons; the top ten hold 25% to 35%. The input for sequencing was blood, taken after autologous hematopoietic stem cell transplantation. These receptors all stem from a girl aged 5-17 years with multiple sclerosis. Each CDR3 is given with its conserved first and last residue. The order of the fields is J gene, clone size, V gene, D gene, CDR3 protein, CDR3 DNA. D genes are given only for firm matches. For some rows the clone size is stated as once, few or many, or as a class when expanded; others skip it.

j_call: TRBJ1-5
clone_size: few
v_call: TRBV12-3/TRBV12-4
d_call: NA
cdr3_aa: CASSLQWGFGSNQPQHF
cdr3_nt: TGTGCCAGCAGTTTACAATGGGGGTTCGGGAGCAATCAGCCCCAGCATTTT

j_call: TRBJ1-2
clone_size: NA
v_call: TRBV3-2
d_call: NA
cdr3_aa: CASSRPYTF
cdr3_nt: TGTGCCAGCAGCCGACCCTACACCTTT

j_call: TRBJ2-1
clone_size: few
v_call: TRBV9
d_call: TRBD1
cdr3_aa: CASSVELRVGTGNNEQFF
cdr3_nt: TGTGCCAGCAGCGTAGAATTACGCGTCGGGACAGGGAATAATGAGCAGTTCTTC

j_call: TRBJ2-7
clone_size: few
v_call: TRBV6-2/TRBV6-3
d_call: TRBD2
cdr3_aa: CASSPIALSGTSGSYEQYF
cdr3_nt: TGTGCCAGCAGTCCCATAGCTCTCTCCGGGACTAGCGGCTCCTACGAGCAGTACTTC

j_call: TRBJ2-3
clone_size: NA
v_call: TRBV7-8
d_call: NA
cdr3_aa: CASSSFKTSTDTQYF
cdr3_nt: TGTGCCAGCAGCTCTTTCAAGACAAGCACAGATACGCAGTATTTT

j_call: TRBJ2-3
clone_size: NA
v_call: TRBV6-6
d_call: NA
cdr3_aa: CASSSGSVGDTQYF
cdr3_nt: TGTGCCAGCAGTTCCGGGTCCGTGGGAGATACGCAGTATTTT

j_call: TRBJ2-7
clone_size: NA
v_call: TRBV28
d_call: TRBD1
cdr3_aa: CAIRDSRDRGHEQYF
cdr3_nt: TGTGCCATCAGGGATTCCCGGGACAGGGGCCACGAGCAGTACTTC

j_call: TRBJ2-7
clone_size: NA
v_call: TRBV9
d_call: TRBD2
cdr3_aa: CASSGPATSGRAYEQYF
cdr3_nt: TGTGCCAGCAGCGGCCCCGCGACTAGCGGGAGGGCCTACGAGCAGTACTTC

j_call: TRBJ2-3
clone_size: NA
v_call: TRBV20-1
d_call: NA
cdr3_aa: CSARGVAGSTDTQYF
cdr3_nt: TGCAGTGCTAGAGGAGTGGCGGGGAGCACAGATACGCAGTATTTT

j_call: TRBJ1-2
clone_size: few
v_call: TRBV20-1
d_call: TRBD1
cdr3_aa: CSAIKSGGAYGYTF
cdr3_nt: TGCAGTGCTATTAAGTCAGGGGGCGCGTATGGCTACACCTTC

j_call: TRBJ2-7
clone_size: few
v_call: TRBV20-1
d_call: NA
cdr3_aa: CSARPWDGDYEQYF
cdr3_nt: TGCAGTGCTAGGCCGTGGGACGGGGACTACGAGCAGTACTTC

j_call: TRBJ2-4
clone_size: once
v_call: TRBV14
d_call: TRBD2
cdr3_aa: CASSQGVAGGAKNIQYF
cdr3_nt: TGTGCCAGCAGCCAAGGGGTAGCGGGAGGGGCCAAAAACATTCAGTACTTC

j_call: TRBJ2-1
clone_size: few
v_call: TRBV12-3/TRBV12-4
d_call: NA
cdr3_aa: CASSHPMNEQFF
cdr3_nt: TGTGCCAGCAGTCACCCCATGAATGAGCAGTTCTTC

j_call: TRBJ1-1
clone_size: NA
v_call: TRBV7-2
d_call: NA
cdr3_aa: CASSLTGGASEAFF
cdr3_nt: TGTGCCAGCAGCCTTACGGGGGGGGCTTCTGAAGCTTTCTTT

j_call: TRBJ1-4
clone_size: NA
v_call: TRBV9
d_call: NA
cdr3_aa: CASSVGAGEEKLFF
cdr3_nt: TGTGCCAGCAGCGTAGGGGCGGGAGAGGAAAAACTGTTTTTT

j_call: TRBJ2-7
clone_size: NA
v_call: TRBV7-9
d_call: NA
cdr3_aa: CASSWPPGTTDSSYEQYF
cdr3_nt: TGTGCCAGCAGCTGGCCCCCCGGGACAACAGATAGCTCCTACGAGCAGTACTTC

j_call: TRBJ2-1
clone_size: many
v_call: TRBV3-1
d_call: TRBD1
cdr3_aa: CASSQAGTGHNEQFF
cdr3_nt: TGTGCCAGCAGCCAAGCCGGGACAGGGCACAATGAGCAGTTCTTC

j_call: TRBJ2-1
clone_size: few
v_call: TRBV5-1
d_call: TRBD2
cdr3_aa: CASSFGTNNEQFF
cdr3_nt: TGCGCCAGCAGCTTTGGGACTAACAATGAGCAGTTCTTC

j_call: TRBJ2-5
clone_size: NA
v_call: TRBV20-1
d_call: TRBD2
cdr3_aa: CSARGGTSGWETQYF
cdr3_nt: TGCAGTGCTAGAGGGGGAACTAGCGGGTGGGAGACCCAGTACTTC

j_call: TRBJ1-1
clone_size: NA
v_call: TRBV7-9
d_call: NA
cdr3_aa: CASSLDVEAFF
cdr3_nt: TGTGCCAGCAGCTTAGATGTTGAAGCTTTCTTT

j_call: TRBJ2-5
clone_size: NA
v_call: TRBV29-1
d_call: TRBD2
cdr3_aa: CSSGTSGYQETQYF
cdr3_nt: TGCAGCTCTGGGACTAGCGGGTACCAAGAGACCCAGTACTTC

j_call: TRBJ2-1
clone_size: NA
v_call: TRBV29-1
d_call: TRBD2
cdr3_aa: CSVPTSGRSFGEQFF
cdr3_nt: TGCAGCGTTCCGACTAGCGGGAGAAGCTTTGGTGAGCAGTTCTTC

j_call: TRBJ1-1
clone_size: NA
v_call: TRBV14
d_call: NA
cdr3_aa: CASSREAFF
cdr3_nt: TGTGCCAGCAGTCGCGAAGCTTTCTTT